What follows describes a single T cell receptor (beta chain). This clonotype has only a few counts. Its antigen is not yet known. No base quality values were provided; no much bigger clone lies one nucleotide off. The V and J ends are trimmed by 5 bases and 1 base, leaving 12 bases between them. From cysteine to phenylalanine, the CDR3 is 15 amino acids long. Only the CDR3 region is kept as DNA, spanning 45 bases read in frame from base 1. Via the germline V gene, CDR1 is MNHNS and CDR2 SASEGT. This entry comes from a study of Graves' ophthalmopathy and Graves' hyperthyroidism (dated by TCRdb to between 2017 and 2018). At the level of the whole study: Peripheral blood samples were taken at the time of initial diagnosis, before any treatment was given. TCR beta repertoire signatures were used to distinguish Graves' ophthalmopathy from Graves' hyperthyroidism and to predict progression to ophthalmopathy. In total, approximately 130 blood samples were TCR-sequenced: 40 to 45 ophthalmopathy, some 75 hyperthyroidism and about 17 hyperthyroidism-to-ophthalmopathy patients. To explore V-J signatures that distinguish ophthalmopathy from hyperthyroidism, a discovery set of 100 patients was enrolled, made up of some 41 with ophthalmopathy and some 60 with stable hyperthyroidism. For independent validation, a separate cohort was made up of 18 to 20 hyperthyroidism patients plus 17 patients who later progressed from hyperthyroidism to ophthalmopathy. In a handful of hyperthyroidism patients, the T-cell repertoires found in thyroid tissue were compared with those found in blood. Once sampling was done, hyperthyroidism patients were given methimazole at a starting dose of 30 mg daily, while ophthalmopathy patients were given high-dose intravenous methylprednisolone.

Study-wide findings and limitations: Among expanded thyroid clonotypes with frequency above 0.001, most also showed up in blood, which suggests that blood repertoires may reflect the thyroid immune response. In cross-validation, the 13-signature model distinguished ophthalmopathy from stable hyperthyroidism with 85% to 90% sensitivity and 81.08% specificity, and in the test set the corresponding values were approximately 80% and 75%. In validation, the model predicted ophthalmopathy progression with more than 70% sensitivity and 72% to 80% specificity; 12 predicted patients were CT-confirmed with GO in a median of 6.5 months. No statistical method was used to set the sample size in advance, and the investigators knew which group each participant was assigned to.

Ophthalmopathy patients were characterized by moderately to severely active disease, a Clinical Activity Score of at least 3, a NOSPECS grade of at least 4, and a disease duration under 3 months. Anyone with other autoimmune diseases, uncontrolled infections, pregnancy or lactation was excluded from the study. Clinical symptoms, serum thyroxine, TRAb, thyroid ultrasound and orbital computed tomography were used for diagnosis. PBMCs were isolated from about 9.2 ml of fresh peripheral blood by Ficoll-Paque density gradient centrifugation. Trizol reagent was used to extract the total RNA, and its quality was then checked on an Agilent 2100 Bioanalyzer. TCR beta CDR3 regions were amplified from RNA transcripts for repertoire sequencing. A first-round RT-PCR used HTBI primers with the Qiagen OneStep RT-PCR kit, followed by a second-round multiplex PCR, size selection and purification. The libraries underwent paired-end sequencing with 100 bp reads on an Illumina HiSeq2000. Concerning the study's data processing: Reads were processed with SOAPnuke, discarding reads with adapters, uncalled bases, mean Phred below 15, or no exact constant-primer or identifier match. COPE v1.2.5 was used to merge the high-quality paired reads. Clonotypes were defined as unique nucleotide sequences and were aligned to IMGT TRB V, D and J references using MiTCR v1.1. The analysis was limited to V-J combinations with a frequency above 0.0001, which together covered around 99% of the repertoires. A TCR clonal expansion and chaos score per V-J combination was defined as the ratio of F50 clonal expansion to chaos observed in the TCRdist matrix. Features were reduced by Welch's t-statistics and random forest to roughly 14 V-J combinations, which fed a naive Bayes classifier. The Morisita-Horn index was used to measure how similar the thyroid and blood repertoires were. TCRdb took the public reads, trimmed them with fastp at Q25, ran MiXCR for clone calling and kept in-frame beta chains. CDR3 protein duplicates are merged, each entry listing the most common genes and DNA. Clone size and V and J calls follow TCRdb, not the original study. Across this sample there are hundreds of thousands of distinct CDR3 sequences, with 35% to 45% seen only once. The top ten clonotypes cover more than 2.5% of the sample.

The origin of this receptor is an adult man with Graves' ophthalmopathy. Rearrangement joined TRBV6-1 to TRBJ1-5; tentative D gene TRBD1, with 5 bases matching. The sequencing input was peripheral blood. The CDR3 protein is CASSYLGVSNQPQHF. DNA sequence: TGTGCCAGCAGTTACCTAGGGGTAAGCAATCAGCCCCAGCATTTT.